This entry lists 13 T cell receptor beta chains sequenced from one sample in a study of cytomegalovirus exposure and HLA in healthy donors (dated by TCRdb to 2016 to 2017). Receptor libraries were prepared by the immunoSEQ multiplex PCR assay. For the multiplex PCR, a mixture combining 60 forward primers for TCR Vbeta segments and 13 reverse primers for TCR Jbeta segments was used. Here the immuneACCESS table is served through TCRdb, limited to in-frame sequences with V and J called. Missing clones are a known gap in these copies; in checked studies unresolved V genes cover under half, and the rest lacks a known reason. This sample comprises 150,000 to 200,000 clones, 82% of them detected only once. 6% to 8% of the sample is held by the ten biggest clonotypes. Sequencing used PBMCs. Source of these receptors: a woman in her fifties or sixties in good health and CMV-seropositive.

CDR3 nucleotides: TGTGCCAGCTCACCCCCGGGACAGGGGATCTACGAGCAGTACTTC. Translated: CASSPPGQGIYEQYF. V and J are TRBV18 and TRBJ2-7; 10 bases match TRBD1. The CDR3 is 15 residues long. Trimming cost V 3 bases and J 3 bases; bases outside gene matches: 5. Germline assignment: CDR1 KGHSH and CDR2 LQKENI.

The CDR3 sequence: CASSHLGENYGYTF. CDR3 DNA sequence: TGTGCCAGCAGCCACCTCGGGGAGAACTATGGCTACACCTTC. The chain joins TRBV6-5 to TRBJ1-2; D gene uncertain. V lost 6 bases, J lost 2 bases, and 13 bases lay in between. CDR1 and CDR2 from the germline V gene are MNHEY and SVGAGI. This CDR3 contains 14 residues.

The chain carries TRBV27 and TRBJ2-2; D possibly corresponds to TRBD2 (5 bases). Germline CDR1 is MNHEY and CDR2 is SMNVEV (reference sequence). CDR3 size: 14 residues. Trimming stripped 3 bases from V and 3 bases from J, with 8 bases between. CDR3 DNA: TGTGCCAGCAGTTTGTGGGGAGACACCGGGGAGCTGTTTTTT. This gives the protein CASSLWGDTGELFF.

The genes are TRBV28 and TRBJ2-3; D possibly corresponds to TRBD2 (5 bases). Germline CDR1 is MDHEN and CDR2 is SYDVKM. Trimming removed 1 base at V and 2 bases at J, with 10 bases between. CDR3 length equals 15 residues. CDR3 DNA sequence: TGTGCCAGCAGTTTATCTACGGGGTTCACAGATACGCAGTATTTT. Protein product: CASSLSTGFTDTQYF.

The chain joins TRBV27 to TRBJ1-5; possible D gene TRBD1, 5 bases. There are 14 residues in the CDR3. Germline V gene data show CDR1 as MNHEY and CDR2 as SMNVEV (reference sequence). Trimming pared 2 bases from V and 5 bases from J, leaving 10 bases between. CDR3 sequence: CASSLGGDHQPQHF. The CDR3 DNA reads TGTGCCAGCAGTTTAGGAGGGGACCATCAGCCCCAGCATTTT.

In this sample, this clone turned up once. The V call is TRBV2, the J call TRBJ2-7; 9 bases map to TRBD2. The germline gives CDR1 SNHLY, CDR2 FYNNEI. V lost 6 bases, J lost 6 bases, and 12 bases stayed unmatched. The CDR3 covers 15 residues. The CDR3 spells CASRRGIAGEGEQYF. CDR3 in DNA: TGTGCCAGCAGAAGGGGGATAGCGGGAGAAGGCGAGCAGTACTTC.

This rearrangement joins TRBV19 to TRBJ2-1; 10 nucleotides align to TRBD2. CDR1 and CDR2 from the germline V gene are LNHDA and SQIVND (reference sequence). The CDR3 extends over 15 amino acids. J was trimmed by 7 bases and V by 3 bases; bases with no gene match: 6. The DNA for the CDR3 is TGTGCCAGTAGTATGCTAGCGGGAGCTGTGAATGAGCAGTTCTTC. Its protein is CASSMLAGAVNEQFF.

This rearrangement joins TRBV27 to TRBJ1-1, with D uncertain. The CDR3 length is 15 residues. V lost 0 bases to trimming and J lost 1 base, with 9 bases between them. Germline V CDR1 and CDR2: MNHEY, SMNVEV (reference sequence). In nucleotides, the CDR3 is TGTGCCAGCAGTTTATCCCCCCGTAGGAACACTGAAGCTTTCTTT. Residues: CASSLSPRRNTEAFF.

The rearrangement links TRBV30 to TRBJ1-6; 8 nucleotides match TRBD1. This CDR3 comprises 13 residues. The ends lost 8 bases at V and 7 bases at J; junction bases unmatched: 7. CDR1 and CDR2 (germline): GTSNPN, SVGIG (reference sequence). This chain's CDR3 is CAGQGLKNSPLHF. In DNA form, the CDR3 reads TGTGCCGGACAGGGACTGAAAAATTCACCCCTCCACTTT.

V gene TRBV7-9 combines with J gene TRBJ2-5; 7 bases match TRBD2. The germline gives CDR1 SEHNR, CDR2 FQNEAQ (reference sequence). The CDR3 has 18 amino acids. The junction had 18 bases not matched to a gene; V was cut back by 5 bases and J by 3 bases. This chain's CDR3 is CASSQVSVMRGFEETQYF. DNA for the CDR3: TGTGCCAGCAGCCAAGTTTCAGTTATGCGGGGGTTTGAAGAGACCCAGTACTTC. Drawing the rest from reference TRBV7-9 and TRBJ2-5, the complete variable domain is DTGVSQNPRHKITKRGQNVTFRCDPISEHNRLYWYRQTLGQGPEFLTYFQNEAQLEKSRLLSDRFSAERPKGSFSTLEIQRTEQGDSAMYLCASSQVSVMRGFEETQYFGPGTRLLVL.

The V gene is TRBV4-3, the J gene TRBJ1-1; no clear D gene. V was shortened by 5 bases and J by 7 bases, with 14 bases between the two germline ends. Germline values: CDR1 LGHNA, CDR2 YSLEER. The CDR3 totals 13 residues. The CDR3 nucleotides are TGCGCCAGCAGCTCCCAATCGGGTTTTGAAGCTTTCTTT. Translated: CASSSQSGFEAFF.

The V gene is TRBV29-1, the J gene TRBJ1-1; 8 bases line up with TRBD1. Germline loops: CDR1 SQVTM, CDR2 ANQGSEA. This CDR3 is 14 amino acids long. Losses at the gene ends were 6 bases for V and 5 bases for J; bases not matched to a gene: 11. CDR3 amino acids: CSVERQGLGTEAFF. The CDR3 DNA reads TGCAGCGTAGAGAGACAGGGGTTGGGGACTGAAGCTTTCTTT.

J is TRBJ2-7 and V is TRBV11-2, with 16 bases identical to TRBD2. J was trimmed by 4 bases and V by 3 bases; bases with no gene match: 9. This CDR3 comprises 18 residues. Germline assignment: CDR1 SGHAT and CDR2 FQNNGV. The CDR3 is CASSFPGTSGGVWYEQYF. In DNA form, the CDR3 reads TGTGCCAGCAGCTTCCCCGGGACTAGCGGGGGGGTGTGGTACGAGCAGTACTTC.